The 6 T cell receptor beta chains below were found in one sample sequenced in a study of blood T cells in healthy people across ages. For the second PCR, which ran for roughly 7 to 11 cycles, a sample-barcoded 5' primer and a J-beta primer mix were used. MiXCR, applied by TCRdb to the 5' RACE reads, yields one record per CDR3 protein. The top ten clones hold about 19% of a sample with fewer than 1 million distinct CDR3 sequences, approximately 44% of them seen once. The sample was blood. The receptors stem from a man between 60 and 75 years old in good health.

This clonotype turned up a few times. The V and J genes are TRBV27 and TRBJ2-5; D is unclear. The CDR3 loop spans 13 amino acids. Trimming cost V 6 bases and J 0 bases, with 8 bases left between them. Germline V lookup: CDR1 MNHEY, CDR2 SMNVEV (reference sequence). The CDR3 here is CASRSQYQETQYF. CDR3 coding DNA: TGTGCCAGCAGATCACAGTACCAAGAGACCCAGTACTTC.

The chain uses TRBV10-3 and TRBJ1-2; D unclear. The CDR3 covers 16 residues. The germline CDR1 and CDR2 sequences are ENHRY and SYGVKD. Trimming cost V 4 bases and J 0 bases, with 15 bases left between them. In nucleotides, the CDR3 is TGTGCCATCAGTGGGTATCCCTCCCCCACTAACTATGGCTACACCTTC. It codes for CAISGYPSPTNYGYTF.

The chain recombines TRBV10-3 with TRBJ2-7, with 9 bases lining up with TRBD2. After removal of 6 bases from V and 1 base from J, the junction contained 1 base not matched to a gene. Germline values: CDR1 ENHRY, CDR2 SYGVKD. This CDR3 spans 13 amino acids. The CDR3 protein is CAIRLAGSYEQYF. The DNA for the CDR3 is TGTGCCATCAGGCTAGCGGGATCCTACGAGCAGTACTTC.

The chain couples TRBV7-2 to TRBJ2-3; D is ambiguous. This CDR3 spans 16 amino acids. The V end lost 4 bases, the J end lost 0 bases, and 14 bases lay between the germline ends. Germline lookup yields CDR1 SGHTA and CDR2 FQGNSA. CDR3 DNA: TGTGCCAGCAGCTCGCCCCAAACACCAAGCACAGATACGCAGTATTTT. It is translated as CASSSPQTPSTDTQYF.

This clonotype was observed a few times. This chain joins TRBV4-3 and TRBJ2-7; 7 nucleotides agree with TRBD1. Per the germline V gene, CDR1 is LGHNA and CDR2 is YSLEER. The CDR3 is made up of 15 amino acids. V lost 0 bases and J lost 1; bases outside the gene matches: 3. This chain's CDR3 is CASSQDTGESYEQYF. For the CDR3, the DNA is TGCGCCAGCAGCCAAGATACAGGGGAATCCTACGAGCAGTACTTC.

This clonotype was observed a handful of times. This chain uses TRBV27 with TRBJ2-7; TRBD1 is a possible D gene (7 bases). V was pared by 5 bases and J by 0 bases, with 17 bases between. The CDR3 runs 16 residues. Germline V gives CDR1 MNHEY, CDR2 SMNVEV (reference sequence). Written as DNA, the CDR3 is TGTGCCAGCAGTCCGAGACAGGGAGGCCTCTCCTACGAGCAGTACTTC. It specifies CASSPRQGGLSYEQYF.